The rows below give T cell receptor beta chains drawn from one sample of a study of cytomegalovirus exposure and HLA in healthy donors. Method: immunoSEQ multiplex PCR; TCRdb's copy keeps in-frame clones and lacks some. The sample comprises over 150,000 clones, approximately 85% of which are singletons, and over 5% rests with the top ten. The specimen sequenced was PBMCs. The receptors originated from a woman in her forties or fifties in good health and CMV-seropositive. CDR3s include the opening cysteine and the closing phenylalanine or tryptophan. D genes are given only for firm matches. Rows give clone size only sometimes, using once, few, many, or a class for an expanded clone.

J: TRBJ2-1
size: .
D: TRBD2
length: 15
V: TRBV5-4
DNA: TGTGCCAGCAGCTTGGTGCTAGCGGGAGAAGATGAGCAGTTCTTC
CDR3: CASSLVLAGEDEQFF

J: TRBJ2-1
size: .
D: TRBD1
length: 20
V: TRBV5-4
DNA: TGTGCCAGCAGCTGGGGATGGGGGACAGGAGGCTCCAGCTCCTACAATGAGCAGTTCTTC
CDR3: CASSWGWGTGGSSSYNEQFF

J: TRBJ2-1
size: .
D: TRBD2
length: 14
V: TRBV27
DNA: TGTGCCAGCAGTTTTAGCGGGGGGCGGTATGAGCAGTTCTTC
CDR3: CASSFSGGRYEQFF

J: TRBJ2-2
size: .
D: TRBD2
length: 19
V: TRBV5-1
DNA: TGCGCCAGCAGCCCGCAGACTAGCGGGGGGATCTTGGACACCGGGGAGCTGTTTTTT
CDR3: CASSPQTSGGILDTGELFF

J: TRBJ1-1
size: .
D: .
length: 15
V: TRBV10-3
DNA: TGTGCCATCAGGGGCAAGGAAGGAAGGAACACTGAAGCTTTCTTT
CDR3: CAIRGKEGRNTEAFF

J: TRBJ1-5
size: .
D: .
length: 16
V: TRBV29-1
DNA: TGCAGCGTTACCACAGGAGACACCGATAGCAATCAGCCCCAGCATTTT
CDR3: CSVTTGDTDSNQPQHF

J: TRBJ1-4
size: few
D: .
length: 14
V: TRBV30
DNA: TGTGCCTGGAGTGAGGAGGCGTCTAATGAAAAACTGTTTTTT
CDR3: CAWSEEASNEKLFF

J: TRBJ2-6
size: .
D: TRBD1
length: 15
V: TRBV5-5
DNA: TGTGCCAGCAGCTCGACAGGGGATGGGGCCAACGTCCTGACTTTC
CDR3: CASSSTGDGANVLTF

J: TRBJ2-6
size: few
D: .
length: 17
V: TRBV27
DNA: TGTGCCAGCAGTTTTTCCGTGGGGGCAGCTGGGGCCAACGTCCTGACTTTC
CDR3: CASSFSVGAAGANVLTF

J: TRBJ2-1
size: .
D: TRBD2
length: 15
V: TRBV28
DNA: TGTGCCAGCAGTTCCGGACTAGCGGGGTACAATGAGCAGTTCTTC
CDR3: CASSSGLAGYNEQFF

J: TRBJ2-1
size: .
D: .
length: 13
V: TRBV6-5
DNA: TGTGCCAGCAGTTACTCGACCAGGGGAGAGCAGTTCTTC
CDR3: CASSYSTRGEQFF

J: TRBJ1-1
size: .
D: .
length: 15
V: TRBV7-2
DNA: TGTGCCAGCAGCTTAGAACAGGCCCCCAGCACTGAAGCTTTCTTT
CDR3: CASSLEQAPSTEAFF

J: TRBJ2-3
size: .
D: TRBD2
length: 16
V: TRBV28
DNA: TGTGCCAGCAGGACTTCTAGCGGGAGTAGCACAGATACGCAGTATTTT
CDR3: CASRTSSGSSTDTQYF

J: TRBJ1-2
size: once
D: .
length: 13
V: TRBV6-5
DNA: TGTGCCAGCAGTTGGGACACGAACTATGGCTACACCTTC
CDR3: CASSWDTNYGYTF

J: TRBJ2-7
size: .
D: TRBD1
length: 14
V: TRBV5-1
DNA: TGCGCCAGCAGCGCCCGGACAGGGACCAGCGAGCAGTACTTC
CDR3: CASSARTGTSEQYF

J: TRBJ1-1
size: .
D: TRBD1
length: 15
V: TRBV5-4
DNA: TGTGCCAGCAGCTGGGGGACAGGGCCGGCCACTGAAGCTTTCTTT
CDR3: CASSWGTGPATEAFF

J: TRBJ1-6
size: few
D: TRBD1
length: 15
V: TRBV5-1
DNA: TGCGCCAGCTCCCCGTCCGGGACAGGGGTTTCACCCCTCCACTTT
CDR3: CASSPSGTGVSPLHF

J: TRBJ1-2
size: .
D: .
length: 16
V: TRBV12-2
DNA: TGTGCAAGTCGCTTAACTTGCAGGCCCTCAAACTATGGCTACACCTTC
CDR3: CASRLTCRPSNYGYTF

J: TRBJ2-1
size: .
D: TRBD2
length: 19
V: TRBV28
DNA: TGTGCCAGCAATGAAAGGGCTAGCGGGAGTGGGTACTCCTACAATGAGCAGTTCTTC
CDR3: CASNERASGSGYSYNEQFF

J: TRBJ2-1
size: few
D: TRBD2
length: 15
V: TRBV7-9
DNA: TGTGCCAGCAGCTCACTAGCGGACTCCTACAATGAGCAGTTCTTC
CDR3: CASSSLADSYNEQFF

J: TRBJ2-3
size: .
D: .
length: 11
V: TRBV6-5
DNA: TGTGCCAGCAGTCATCGGGATACGCAGTATTTT
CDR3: CASSHRDTQYF

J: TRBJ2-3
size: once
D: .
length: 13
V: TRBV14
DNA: TGTGCCAGCAGCCAAAGCCAGCTAGGTATGCAGTATTTT
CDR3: CASSQSQLGMQYF

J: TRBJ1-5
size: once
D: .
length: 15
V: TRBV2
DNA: TGTGCCAGCAGTGTTTTACAGGGCAGAAGTCAGCCCCAGCATTTT
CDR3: CASSVLQGRSQPQHF

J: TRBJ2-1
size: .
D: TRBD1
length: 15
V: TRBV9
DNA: TGTGCCAGCAGCGCACGGGACAGCCCCTACAATGAGCAGTTCTTC
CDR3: CASSARDSPYNEQFF

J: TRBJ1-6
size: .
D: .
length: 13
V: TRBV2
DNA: TGTGCGCCGGCGGATGAGATTAATTCACCCCTCCACTTT
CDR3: CAPADEINSPLHF

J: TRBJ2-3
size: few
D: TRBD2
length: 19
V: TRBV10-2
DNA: TGCGCCAGCAGTGAGCCCTCCGGACTAGCGGGGGGGGTTGGAGATACGCAGTATTTT
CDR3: CASSEPSGLAGGVGDTQYF

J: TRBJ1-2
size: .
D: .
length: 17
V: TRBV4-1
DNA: TGCGCCAGCAGCCAGTCCGAAGAGGCGGCCGGGGTCTATGGCTACACCTTC
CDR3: CASSQSEEAAGVYGYTF

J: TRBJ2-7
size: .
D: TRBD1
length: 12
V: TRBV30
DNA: TGTGCCTGGAGTGCGACAGGGTACGAGCAGTACTTC
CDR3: CAWSATGYEQYF

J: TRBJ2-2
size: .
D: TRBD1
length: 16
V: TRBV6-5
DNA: TGTGCCAGCAGTTATGGGACAGGGGCTAACACCGGGGAGCTGTTTTTT
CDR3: CASSYGTGANTGELFF

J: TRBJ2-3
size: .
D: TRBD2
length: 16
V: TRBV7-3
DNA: TGTGCCAGCAGCTTAAATCCAGCGGGGAACACAGATACGCAGTATTTT
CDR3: CASSLNPAGNTDTQYF

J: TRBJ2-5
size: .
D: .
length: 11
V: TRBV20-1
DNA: TGCGTAGCGCCCAGAGGCGAGACCCAGTACTTC
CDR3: CVAPRGETQYF

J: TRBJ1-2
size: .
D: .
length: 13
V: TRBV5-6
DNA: TGTGCCAGCAGCTTGAGGGGGAACTATGGCTACACCTTC
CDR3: CASSLRGNYGYTF

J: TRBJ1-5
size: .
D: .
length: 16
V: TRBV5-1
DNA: TGCGCCAGCAGCTTGGTACGGGCCGGGGGCAATCAGCCCCAGCATTTT
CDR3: CASSLVRAGGNQPQHF

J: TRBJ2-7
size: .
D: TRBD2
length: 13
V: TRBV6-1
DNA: TGTGCCAGCAGTGGTAGCGGGGGCTACGAGCAGTACTTC
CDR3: CASSGSGGYEQYF

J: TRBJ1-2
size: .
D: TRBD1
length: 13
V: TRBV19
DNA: TGTGCCAGTAGTCCCCAGAGGGGGCAAGGCTACACCTTC
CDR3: CASSPQRGQGYTF

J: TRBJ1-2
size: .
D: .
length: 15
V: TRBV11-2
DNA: TGTGCCAGCAGCGCCGTGATCCAACATTTCTATGGCTACACCTTC
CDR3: CASSAVIQHFYGYTF

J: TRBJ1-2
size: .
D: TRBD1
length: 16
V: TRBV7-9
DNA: TGTTCCAGCAGCATCGTCGGGACAGGGTCTATCTTTGGCTACACCTTC
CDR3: CSSSIVGTGSIFGYTF

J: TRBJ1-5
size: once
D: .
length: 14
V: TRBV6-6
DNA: TGTGCCAGCAATCAGATGCAGGGCGATCAGCCCCAGCATTTT
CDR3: CASNQMQGDQPQHF

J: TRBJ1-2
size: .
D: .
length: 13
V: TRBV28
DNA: TGTGCCAGCAGTTTAGCCAGGTTTGGATGTTTCACCTTC
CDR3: CASSLARFGCFTF

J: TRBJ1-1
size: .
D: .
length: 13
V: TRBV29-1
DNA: TGCAGCGTTGTTCACAGCCAGAACACTGAAGCTTTCTTT
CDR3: CSVVHSQNTEAFF

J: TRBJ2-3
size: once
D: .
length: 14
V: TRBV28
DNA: TGTGCCAGCAGTTCCCACGGGGGAACAGATACGCAGTATTTT
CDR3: CASSSHGGTDTQYF

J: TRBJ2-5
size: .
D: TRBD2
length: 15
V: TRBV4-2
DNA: TGTGCCAGCAGCCATCTAGCGGGAACCCAAGAGACCCAGTACTTC
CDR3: CASSHLAGTQETQYF

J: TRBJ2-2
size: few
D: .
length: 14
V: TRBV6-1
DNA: TGTGCCAGCAGTGATCTAGAAGAGGTCCGGGAGCTGTTTTTT
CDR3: CASSDLEEVRELFF

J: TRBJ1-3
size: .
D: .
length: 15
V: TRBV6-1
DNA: TGTGCCAGCAGTGTTATAATCAGCTCTGGAAACACCATATATTTT
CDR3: CASSVIISSGNTIYF

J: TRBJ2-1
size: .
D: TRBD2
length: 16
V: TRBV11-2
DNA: TGTGCCAGCAGCAGAGGACTAGCGGGCTCCTACAATGAGCAGTTCTTC
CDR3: CASSRGLAGSYNEQFF

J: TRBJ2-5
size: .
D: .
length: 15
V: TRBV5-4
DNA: TGTGCCAGCAGCTTCGGGGTAGCTTCGTCGGAGACCCAGTACTTC
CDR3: CASSFGVASSETQYF

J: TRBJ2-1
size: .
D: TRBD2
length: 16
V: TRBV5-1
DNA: TGCGCCAGCAGCTTGGGACTAGCGGGGTTCCGGAATGAGCAGTTCTTC
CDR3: CASSLGLAGFRNEQFF

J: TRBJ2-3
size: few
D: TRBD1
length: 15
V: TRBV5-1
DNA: TGCGCCAGCAGCGCCGGGACAGGCGGCACAGATACGCAGTATTTT
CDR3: CASSAGTGGTDTQYF

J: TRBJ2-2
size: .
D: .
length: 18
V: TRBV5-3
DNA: TGTGCCAGAAGCTTGGGGTCGGGACACATCTCGAACACCGGGGAGCTGTTTTTT
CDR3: CARSLGSGHISNTGELFF

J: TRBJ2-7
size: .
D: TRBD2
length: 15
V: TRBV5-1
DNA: TGCGCCAGCAGCTTGGAGACTAGCGGGGGGGCGGGACAGTACTTC
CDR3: CASSLETSGGAGQYF

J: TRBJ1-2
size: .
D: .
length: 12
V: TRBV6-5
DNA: TGTGCCAGCAGTGAGGGTGACTATGGCTACACCTTC
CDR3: CASSEGDYGYTF

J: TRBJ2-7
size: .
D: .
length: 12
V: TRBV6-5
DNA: TGTGCCAGCATCTCCCAACGGGACGAGCAGTACTTC
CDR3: CASISQRDEQYF

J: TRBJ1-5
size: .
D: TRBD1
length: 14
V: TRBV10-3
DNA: TGTGCCATCAGTGAGGGACAGGAGATCCGGCCCCAGCATTTT
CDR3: CAISEGQEIRPQHF

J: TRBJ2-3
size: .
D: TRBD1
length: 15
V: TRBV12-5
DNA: TGTGCTAGTGGGACCCACCGACAGGGCAAAGATACGCAGTATTTT
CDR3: CASGTHRQGKDTQYF

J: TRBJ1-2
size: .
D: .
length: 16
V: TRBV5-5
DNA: TGTGCCAGCAGCAATGTGGCGGGTCTTCGGGGCTATGGCTACACCTTC
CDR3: CASSNVAGLRGYGYTF

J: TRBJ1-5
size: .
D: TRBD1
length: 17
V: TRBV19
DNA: TGTGCCAGTAGTATACGGACAGGGGGCAATCAGAATCAGCCCCAGCATTTT
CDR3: CASSIRTGGNQNQPQHF

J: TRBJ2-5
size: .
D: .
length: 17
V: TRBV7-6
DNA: TGTGCCAGCAGCCCCCGAAGTCTGGGGGCTTGGGAAGAGACCCAGTACTTC
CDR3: CASSPRSLGAWEETQYF